This T cell receptor (beta chain) appears in the sequencing data of a study of cytomegalovirus exposure and HLA in healthy donors. Study context: An analysis done earlier identified about 120 million unique TCR beta sequences from around 180 million T cells. Study-wide results and limits: Some highly shared sequence variants likely arose as a pipeline artifact. TCR beta sequences reportedly predicted most subjects' HLA-A and HLA-B alleles accurately. Later analysis revealed greater clonal expansion in HLA-associated TCR beta chains than in equally common others.

Worth noting for this clone: Its specificity is not known.

V was pared by 6 bases and J by 5 bases, with 3 bases of the junction left unmatched. This CDR3 spans 13 amino acids. CDR1 ENHRY and CDR2 SYGVKD come from the germline V gene. This PCR relied on a set of 60 Vbeta primers and 13 Jbeta primers. Data came from immunoSEQ multiplex PCR; TCRdb stores just in-frame clones and leaves some out. This sample has 90,000 to 110,000 clones, with roughly 80% found just once. The chain recombines TRBV10-3 with TRBJ2-2; 7 bases line up with TRBD1. Specimen: PBMCs. This TCR was recovered from a man aged 25 to 40 in good health and CMV-seropositive. The CDR3 spells CAIRQTGTGELFF. The CDR3 nucleotides read TGTGCCATCAGACAGACAGGGACCGGGGAGCTGTTTTTT.